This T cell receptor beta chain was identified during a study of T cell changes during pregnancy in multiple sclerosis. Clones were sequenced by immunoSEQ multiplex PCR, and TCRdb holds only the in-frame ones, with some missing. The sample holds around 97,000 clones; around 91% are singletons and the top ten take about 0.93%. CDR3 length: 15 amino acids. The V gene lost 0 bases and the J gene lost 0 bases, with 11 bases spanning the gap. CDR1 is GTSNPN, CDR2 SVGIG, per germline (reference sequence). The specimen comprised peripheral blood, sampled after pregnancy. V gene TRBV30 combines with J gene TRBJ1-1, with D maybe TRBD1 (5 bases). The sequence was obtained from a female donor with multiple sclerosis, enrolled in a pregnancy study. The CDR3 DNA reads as TGTGCCTGGAGTGTACGTAGGGGTTTGAACACTGAAGCTTTCTTT. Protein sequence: CAWSVRRGLNTEAFF.